This is a list of T cell receptor beta chains from one sample in a study of blood T cell repertoires in COVID-19. Assay: immunoSEQ multiplex PCR; the TCRdb copy retains only in-frame clones and omits some. Altogether under 200,000 clones are present, 70% to 90% being singletons, with the ten largest covering less than 3%. Material: peripheral blood. All receptors derive from a woman older than 75 with COVID-19, enrolled during active disease. Each CDR3 is given with its conserved first and last residue. A D gene is named only where the DNA matches it firmly. A row's size may be missing; if present it is once, few, many or a size class.

cdr3_aa	cdr3_nt	j_call	d_call	v_call	clone_size	cdr3_length
CASSLFWTGMDSPLHF	TGTGCCAGCAGTTTATTCTGGACAGGGATGGATTCACCCCTCCACTTT	TRBJ1-6	TRBD1	TRBV27	few	16
CASSPGLADGETQYF	TGTGCCAGCTCACCCGGACTAGCGGACGGGGAGACCCAGTACTTC	TRBJ2-5	TRBD2	TRBV18	few	15
CASSSLTPNSYNEQFF	TGTGCCAGCAGTTCCCTGACACCTAACTCCTACAATGAGCAGTTCTTC	TRBJ2-1	-	TRBV28	-	16
CASSQGAGFTDTQYF	TGTGCCAGCAGCCAAGGGGCGGGATTCACAGATACGCAGTATTTT	TRBJ2-3	-	TRBV4-2	-	15
CASSLEGQGTRYF	TGCGCCAGCAGCTTGGAAGGACAGGGGACGAGGTACTTC	TRBJ2-7	TRBD1	TRBV5-1	-	13
CATSGTGPTAEAFF	TGTGCCACCAGTGGGACAGGGCCGACGGCTGAAGCTTTCTTT	TRBJ1-1	TRBD1	TRBV24-1	-	14
CASSPGLAGAKETQYF	TGTGCCAGCAGCCCTGGACTAGCGGGGGCCAAAGAGACCCAGTACTTC	TRBJ2-5	TRBD2	TRBV7-3	-	16
CASRGTSGNRGYEQYF	TGTGCCAGCCGCGGGACTAGCGGGAACCGTGGCTACGAGCAGTACTTC	TRBJ2-7	TRBD2	TRBV2	-	16
CASSTPDRGAFF	TGTGCCAGCAGTACCCCGGACAGGGGGGCTTTCTTT	TRBJ1-1	TRBD1	TRBV28	-	12
CASSQDRPWAGETQYF	TGTGCCAGCAGCCAAGACCGCCCCTGGGCTGGGGAGACCCAGTACTTC	TRBJ2-5	-	TRBV3-1/TRBV3-2	-	16
CASSLVSEGSPLHF	TGCGCCAGCAGCTTGGTGTCAGAGGGTTCACCCCTCCACTTT	TRBJ1-6	-	TRBV5-1	-	14
CASSQVAKYNEQFF	TGCGCCAGCAGCCAAGTAGCGAAGTACAATGAGCAGTTCTTC	TRBJ2-1	-	TRBV4-1	-	14
CASSLGPTGALVYEQYF	TGCGCCAGCAGCTTGGGGCCAACAGGGGCCTTGGTCTACGAGCAGTACTTC	TRBJ2-7	TRBD1	TRBV5-1	once	17
CASSALGRGPLHF	TGTGCCAGCAGTGCCCTAGGCAGGGGCCCCCTCCACTTT	TRBJ1-6	-	TRBV27	few	13
CASSSGQGTDTQYF	TGTGCCAGCAGCTCGGGACAGGGAACAGATACGCAGTATTTT	TRBJ2-3	TRBD1	TRBV5-8	-	14
CASSQVEFTNSPLHF	TGCGCCAGCAGCCAAGTCGAGTTTACTAATTCACCCCTCCACTTT	TRBJ1-6	-	TRBV4-1	-	15
CASSARVPGLAGGGETQYF	TGTGCCAGCAGTGCCAGAGTCCCCGGACTAGCGGGAGGTGGAGAGACCCAGTACTTC	TRBJ2-5	TRBD2	TRBV2	-	19
CASSLPSSYNEQFF	TGTGCCAGCAGCTTACCCAGCTCCTACAATGAGCAGTTCTTC	TRBJ2-1	-	TRBV7-8	-	14